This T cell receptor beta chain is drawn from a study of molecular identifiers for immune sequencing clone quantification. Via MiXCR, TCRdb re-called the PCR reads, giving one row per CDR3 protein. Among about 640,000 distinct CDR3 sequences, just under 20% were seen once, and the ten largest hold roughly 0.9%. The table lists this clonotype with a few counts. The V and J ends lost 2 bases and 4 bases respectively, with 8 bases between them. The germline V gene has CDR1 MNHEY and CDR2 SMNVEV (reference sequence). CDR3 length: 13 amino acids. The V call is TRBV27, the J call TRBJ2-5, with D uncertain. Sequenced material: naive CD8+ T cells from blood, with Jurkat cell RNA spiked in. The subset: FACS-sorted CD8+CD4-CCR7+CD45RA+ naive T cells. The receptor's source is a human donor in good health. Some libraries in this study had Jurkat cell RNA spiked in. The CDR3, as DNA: TGTGCCAGCAGTTTAAGGTGGCCAGAGACCCAGTACTTC. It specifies CASSLRWPETQYF.